The 18 T cell receptor beta chains in this list originate from one sample, sequenced in a study of blood T cell repertoires in COVID-19. Some clones are missing from TCRdb's copy, which holds only in-frame ones; the method was immunoSEQ multiplex PCR. This sample has 160,000 or so clones, with about 79% found just once. Sample: PBMCs or T cells enriched from blood (not recorded which). These receptors were collected from a man aged 50-59 years who had recovered from COVID-19.

About this clone: Other DNA sequences in the sample encode the same CDR3. The J gene is TRBJ2-7, the V gene TRBV20-1, with D possibly TRBD1 on 5 matching bases. The CDR3 runs to 11 residues. Germline V gene lookup returns CDR1 DFQATT and CDR2 SNEGSKA (reference sequence). Trimming cost V 2 bases and J 5 bases, with 7 bases left between them. CDR3 nucleotides: TGCAGTGCTAGATCAGGGCACGAGCAGTACTTC. It yields the protein CSARSGHEQYF.

The J gene is TRBJ1-1, the V gene TRBV7-9; TRBD1 agrees at 9 bases. The germline CDR1 and CDR2 sequences are SEHNR and FQNEAQ (reference sequence). The CDR3 is made up of 14 amino acids. After removal of 5 bases from V and 5 bases from J, the junction contained 6 bases not matched to a gene. CDR3 in amino acids: CASSLRDRVTEAFF. DNA of the CDR3: TGTGCCAGCAGCCTAAGGGACAGGGTGACTGAAGCTTTCTTT.

The V call is TRBV6-1, the J call TRBJ2-5; 7 bases are shared with TRBD2. Trimming cost V 3 bases and J 3 bases; bases outside gene matches: 7. This CDR3 has 15 residues. In germline, CDR1 is MNHNS, CDR2 SASEGT. The CDR3 reads CASSDGSGREETQYF. CDR3 in DNA: TGTGCCAGCAGTGATGGTAGCGGGCGAGAAGAGACCCAGTACTTC.

The chain carries TRBV4-1 and TRBJ2-7; TRBD1 matches at 11 bases. Looked up from germline, CDR1 is MGHRA and CDR2 is YSYEKL. The CDR3 runs 15 residues. V dropped 3 bases and J dropped 2; count of bases not matched to a gene: 3. DNA of the CDR3: TGCGCCAGCAGCCAGCAGGGACAGGGGGCCTACGAGCAGTACTTC. It yields the protein CASSQQGQGAYEQYF.

This chain joins TRBV30 and TRBJ2-3; TRBD1 agrees at 9 bases. The CDR3 is 14 residues long. Germline CDR1 and CDR2: GTSNPN and SVGIG (reference sequence). The junction had 3 bases not matched to a gene; V was cut back by 5 bases and J by 0 bases. In DNA form, the CDR3 reads TGTGCCTGGGCTGGACAGGGGAGCACAGATACGCAGTATTTT. Protein sequence: CAWAGQGSTDTQYF.

The chain combines TRBV5-6 with TRBJ2-2, with 13 bases matching TRBD2. Germline values: CDR1 SGHDT, CDR2 YYEEEE. J lost 6 bases, V lost 4 bases, and 6 bases had no gene match. The CDR3 is made up of 16 amino acids. Written as DNA, the CDR3 is TGTGCCAGCAGCCCCCGACTAGCGGGGGGATCCGGGGAGCTGTTTTTT. This encodes CASSPRLAGGSGELFF.

The chain couples TRBV28 to TRBJ1-1, with TRBD1 identical over 7 bases. Trimming took 6 bases from V and 8 from J; bases not matched to a gene: 9. Germline CDR1 is MDHEN and CDR2 is SYDVKM. This CDR3 comprises 13 residues. This CDR3 reads CASSSTGVVEAFF. CDR3 bases: TGTGCCAGCAGCTCTACAGGGGTCGTCGAAGCTTTCTTT.

The DNA for the CDR3 is TGTGCCAGCAGCCGAACAAGGAACACTGAAGCTTTCTTT. It codes for CASSRTRNTEAFF. J is TRBJ1-1 and V is TRBV7-8; D is unresolved. The CDR3 runs to 13 residues. Germline V lookup: CDR1 SGHVS, CDR2 FQNEAQ. V was trimmed by 5 bases and J by 1 base, leaving 8 bases between them. Based on the CDR3 plus reference TRBV7-8 and TRBJ1-1, the full variable domain is GAGVSQSPRYKVAKRGQDVALRCDPISGHVSLFWYQQALGQGPEFLTYFQNEAQLDKSGLPSDRFFAERPEGSVSTLKIQRTQQEDSAVYLCASSRTRNTEAFFGQGTRLTVV.

The chain joins TRBV6-4 to TRBJ2-3, with TRBD1 matching over 11 bases. Germline CDR1 is MRHNA and CDR2 is SNTAGT. The CDR3 is 14 residues long. After removal of 6 bases from V and 4 bases from J, the junction contained 3 bases not matched to a gene. CDR3 protein: CASSPGQGADTQYF. CDR3 coding DNA: TGTGCCAGCAGCCCGGGACAGGGGGCAGATACGCAGTATTTT.

The V call is TRBV3-1 (or the pseudogene TRBV3-2), the J call TRBJ1-6; D is undetermined. Trimming cost V 6 bases and J 9 bases, with 12 bases left between them. The CDR3 has 13 amino acids. CDR1 is LGHDT and CDR2 is YNNKEL in the germline V gene (reference sequence). CDR3: CASRSTPGSPLHF. The CDR3 coding sequence is TGTGCCAGCAGAAGCACTCCGGGTTCACCCCTCCACTTT.

J is TRBJ2-1 and V is TRBV2; weak D call: TRBD2 (5 bases). V was cut by 4 bases and J by 9 bases, with 13 bases left in between. Germline V CDR1 and CDR2: SNHLY, FYNNEI. The CDR3 runs to 13 residues. CDR3 in amino acids: CASSAFPEGEQFF. The DNA for the CDR3 is TGTGCCAGCAGTGCATTTCCAGAGGGTGAGCAGTTCTTC. Drawing the rest from reference TRBV2 and TRBJ2-1, the complete variable domain is EPEVTQTPSHQVTQMGQEVILRCVPISNHLYFYWYRQILGQKVEFLVSFYNNEISEKSEIFDDQFSVERPDGSNFTLKIRSTKLEDSAMYFCASSAFPEGEQFFGPGTRLTVL.

In this sample, this clone turned up many times. The chain joins TRBV7-2 to TRBJ1-1, with D tentatively TRBD1 (6 bases). V lost 5 bases, J lost 3 bases, and 22 bases lay in between. CDR3 length equals 17 residues. CDR1 and CDR2 from the germline V gene are SGHTA and FQGNSA. This chain's CDR3 is CASSPGQNPFGDTEAFF. The CDR3 DNA is TGTGCCAGCAGCCCCGGACAGAATCCGTTCGGGGACACTGAAGCTTTCTTT.

The count of this clone is one. The chain links TRBV9 to TRBJ1-1, with a possible D match to TRBD1 (5 bases). Germline V CDR1 and CDR2: SGDLS, YYNGEE. V was shortened by 4 bases and J by 10 bases, with 17 bases between the two germline ends. The CDR3 spans 13 residues. The CDR3 loop is CASSSTGLLGAFF. DNA for the CDR3: TGTGCCAGCAGCTCCACAGGACTATTAGGAGCTTTCTTT.

This clone appeared a single time. The chain combines TRBV10-3 with TRBJ1-1; 8 nucleotides match TRBD1. The CDR3 totals 14 residues. Germline lookup yields CDR1 ENHRY and CDR2 SYGVKD. Trimming removed 10 bases from V and 2 bases from J; junction bases left unmatched: 9. DNA for the CDR3: TGTGCCACCTCCTCACAGGGGGTTAACACTGAAGCTTTCTTT. This gives the protein CATSSQGVNTEAFF.

J is TRBJ1-6 and V is TRBV6-5; 9 bases map to TRBD1. The V gene's germline CDR1 is MNHEY and CDR2 SVGAGI. This CDR3 is 14 amino acids long. With 6 bases clipped from V and 10 bases from J, the junction kept 7 bases outside the gene matches. The CDR3 bases are TGTGCCAGCAGCAGGGACAGGGAGCGATCACCCCTCCACTTT. Its protein is CASSRDRERSPLHF.

The CDR3 sequence: CASRPLGPYGYTF. The CDR3 coding sequence is TGTGCCAGTAGACCCCTGGGGCCCTATGGCTACACCTTC. The gene calls are TRBV5-6 and TRBJ1-2; D is possibly TRBD1 (5 bases). Between the trimmed V and J ends, which lost 8 bases and 4 bases, there was a span of 15 bases. The CDR3 is 13 amino acids. Germline values: CDR1 SGHDT, CDR2 YYEEEE. Together with reference TRBV5-6 and TRBJ1-2, the CDR3 gives the full variable domain: DAGVTQSPTHLIKTRGQQVTLRCSPKSGHDTVSWYQQALGQGPQFIFQYYEEEERQRGNFPDRFSGHQFPNYSSELNVNALLLGDSALYLCASRPLGPYGYTFGSGTRLTVV.

In this sample, this clone turned up a few times. The chain couples TRBV6-5 to TRBJ2-7, with 7 nucleotides matching TRBD1. The ends lost 9 bases at V and 0 bases at J; junction bases unmatched: 11. CDR3 length: 15 residues. Germline loops: CDR1 MNHEY, CDR2 SVGAGI. CDR3 sequence: CASLKEQGNSYEQYF. The CDR3 DNA reads TGTGCCAGTCTAAAAGAACAGGGGAACTCCTACGAGCAGTACTTC.

The chain carries TRBV5-6 and TRBJ2-3, with D possibly being TRBD2 (5 bases). Germline loops: CDR1 SGHDT, CDR2 YYEEEE. V was trimmed by 3 bases and J by 8 bases, leaving 19 bases between them. The CDR3 covers 15 residues. CDR3 in amino acids: CASSSVGGVRVTQYF. As DNA, the CDR3 is TGTGCCAGCAGCTCCGTAGGAGGCGTACGGGTTACGCAGTATTTT.